The rows below give T cell receptor beta chains drawn from one sample of a study of shared clonotypes between healthy human individuals. The protocol was immunoSEQ multiplex PCR, while the TCRdb copy is restricted to in-frame clones and leaves out a portion. The profile shows 1,500,000 or so clones, approximately 96% of them singletons. Sequencing used naive CD4+ T cells sorted from blood. All receptors come from a man aged 25-40 years in good health. Each CDR3 is given with its conserved first and last residue. A D gene is named only where the DNA matches it firmly. Part of the rows lack a size; the others show once, few, many or a class for expanded clones.

DNA,CDR3,J,V,D,size
TGTGCCAGCAGCTTAACGCAGTATTTT,CASSLTQYF,TRBJ2-3,TRBV3-1/TRBV3-2,NA,NA
TGTGCCAGCAGCCAAGATCCGGTTAGGACTGAAGCTTTCTTT,CASSQDPVRTEAFF,TRBJ1-1,TRBV14,NA,NA
TGCGCCAGCACCTTGCAGGGTTCCCCAGAGACCCAGTACTTC,CASTLQGSPETQYF,TRBJ2-5,TRBV5-1,NA,NA
TGTGCCAGCAAACCAGGGGGCCCCGGGGAGCTGTTTTTT,CASKPGGPGELFF,TRBJ2-2,TRBV28,TRBD1,NA
TGTGCCAGCAGCCTGGACAGGGAACCCACCTTC,CASSLDREPTF,TRBJ1-2,TRBV5-4,TRBD1,NA
TGTGCCAGCAGCTTGTCCGGGACAGGGCCGCTCTTC,CASSLSGTGPLF,TRBJ2-1,TRBV11-2,TRBD1,NA
TGTGCCAGCAGCTATCCGGGGGCCGGAACTCGCACAGATACGCAGTATTTT,CASSYPGAGTRTDTQYF,TRBJ2-3,TRBV5-4,NA,NA
TGTGCCTGGAGTAGTCCCGGAAAAAGGCCCTACGAGCAGTACTTC,CAWSSPGKRPYEQYF,TRBJ2-7,TRBV30,NA,NA
TGTGCCAGCTCACCAATAGGGTTAAACTACGAGCAGTACTTC,CASSPIGLNYEQYF,TRBJ2-7,TRBV18,NA,NA
TGTGCCAGCTCACCCACCAGAAGCACAGATACGCAGTATTTT,CASSPTRSTDTQYF,TRBJ2-3,TRBV18,NA,NA
TGTGCCAGCAGTTTAGTTATTGAGGGGAACACCATATATTTT,CASSLVIEGNTIYF,TRBJ1-3,TRBV28,NA,once
TGTGCCAGCAGCTCAATGGACAGGGTCTCCTACAATGAGCAGTTCTTC,CASSSMDRVSYNEQFF,TRBJ2-1,TRBV7-2,TRBD1,NA
TGTGCCAGCAGCTCTGGGCCACTACCCTCAGATACGCAGTATTTT,CASSSGPLPSDTQYF,TRBJ2-3,TRBV9,NA,NA
TGTGCCAGCAGCCCGCAGCGGGGGACTGAAGCTTTCTTT,CASSPQRGTEAFF,TRBJ1-1,TRBV11-3,NA,NA
TGTGCCAGCAGCGGAATCGGGGCCTATGGCTACACCTTC,CASSGIGAYGYTF,TRBJ1-2,TRBV9,NA,NA
TGTGCCAGCAGCAGAGCGGGACAGGCTCAAGAGACCCAGTACTTC,CASSRAGQAQETQYF,TRBJ2-5,TRBV7-9,NA,NA
TGCGCCAGCAGCTTGGCCGGGAGGGGCCCGCTGACCGGGGAGCTGTTTTTT,CASSLAGRGPLTGELFF,TRBJ2-2,TRBV5-1,TRBD2,NA
TGTGCCAGCAGCTTGAATTTACGGGACGGTGGAGTTGGTGAAAAACTGTTTTTT,CASSLNLRDGGVGEKLFF,TRBJ1-4,TRBV5-4,NA,NA
TGTGCCAGCAGCCAAGATCCCAGGACAGGGCCCACTGAAGCTTTCTTT,CASSQDPRTGPTEAFF,TRBJ1-1,TRBV4-2,TRBD1,NA
TGTGCCAGCAGTCTTCCGGGACTAGCGGCGTCCTACGAGCAGTACTTC,CASSLPGLAASYEQYF,TRBJ2-7,TRBV28,TRBD2,NA
TGCAGCGCGATGACAGGGATGGAGCAGTACTTC,CSAMTGMEQYF,TRBJ2-7,TRBV29-1,TRBD1,NA
TGCGCCAGCAGACCCGACAGATTCGGGGAGCTGTTTTTT,CASRPDRFGELFF,TRBJ2-2,TRBV10-1,NA,NA
TGTGCCAGCAGCCCAGATAGCGGGATTTACGAGCAGTACTTC,CASSPDSGIYEQYF,TRBJ2-7,TRBV7-9,TRBD2,NA
TGTGCCAGCAGTGGGACATTTCCGAAGACTGAAGCTTTCTTT,CASSGTFPKTEAFF,TRBJ1-1,TRBV6-1,NA,NA
TGCGCCAGCAGCTTGAGGTGGACGGACGGAGTCTCCTACGAGCAGTACTTC,CASSLRWTDGVSYEQYF,TRBJ2-7,TRBV5-1,NA,NA
TGCAGTGCGGAGGCGGGTAATGAGCAGTTCTTC,CSAEAGNEQFF,TRBJ2-1,TRBV20-1,NA,NA
TGTGCCAGTAGTAGATCGGGACCCCCGAACACCGGGGAGCTGTTTTTT,CASSRSGPPNTGELFF,TRBJ2-2,TRBV19,NA,NA
TGCGCCAGCAGTCAACCGGTTCGACCAGCCACCTACGAGCAGTACTTC,CASSQPVRPATYEQYF,TRBJ2-7,TRBV23-1,NA,NA
TGCGCCAGCAGCTTGAGGCAGGGGCGCCACAATGAGCAGTTCTTC,CASSLRQGRHNEQFF,TRBJ2-1,TRBV5-1,NA,NA
TGTGCCAGCAGCTTGGGGCTAGCGGGAACCCTCGGAGATACGCAGTATTTT,CASSLGLAGTLGDTQYF,TRBJ2-3,TRBV7-2,TRBD2,NA
TGTGCCAGCAGTATCGCAGGGACCGGGGAGCTGTTTTTT,CASSIAGTGELFF,TRBJ2-2,TRBV28,NA,NA
TGTGCCAGCAGTTCCGGGGCGGGATACTTGTACGAGCAGTACTTC,CASSSGAGYLYEQYF,TRBJ2-7,TRBV28,NA,NA
TGTGCCAGTAGTACCCCTGGGGGGACCACAGGTGAGCAGTTCTTC,CASSTPGGTTGEQFF,TRBJ2-1,TRBV19,NA,NA
TGTGCCAGCAGTGTTCTAGGAGAGACCCAGTACTTC,CASSVLGETQYF,TRBJ2-5,TRBV6-1,NA,NA
TGTGCCAGCAGCGTCCATGGCGGGGACAGGAGAAATGAGCAGTTCTTC,CASSVHGGDRRNEQFF,TRBJ2-1,TRBV9,TRBD1,NA
TGTGCCAGCAGCTTAGGGTGGACCCAGTACTTC,CASSLGWTQYF,TRBJ2-5,TRBV11-2,NA,NA
TGTGCCAGCAACGCTCCCGGGCACAGTGGCTACACCTTC,CASNAPGHSGYTF,TRBJ1-2,TRBV21-1,NA,NA
TGTGCCAGCTCACCGGATGAGCAGTTCTTC,CASSPDEQFF,TRBJ2-1,TRBV18,NA,NA
TGCGCCAGCAGCTTGTTATCAGAGACCCAGTACTTC,CASSLLSETQYF,TRBJ2-5,TRBV5-1,NA,NA
TGCGCCAGCAGCCTAGATGCGGGACCCGGGGTCTACGAGCAGTACTTC,CASSLDAGPGVYEQYF,TRBJ2-7,TRBV5-1,NA,NA
TGTGCCTGTAAAGGGGGTCTGGGAAATCAGCCCCAGCATTTT,CACKGGLGNQPQHF,TRBJ1-5,TRBV30,NA,NA
TGTGCCAGCACCCCGGGGAGGGGGCACACCGGGGAGCTGTTTTTT,CASTPGRGHTGELFF,TRBJ2-2,TRBV9,NA,NA
TGTGCCAGCAGCCCGGGGGGCGGTGGCGAGCAGTACTTC,CASSPGGGGEQYF,TRBJ2-7,TRBV7-6,NA,NA
TGTGCCAGCAGTTACGGAAGCGGGTTGGACACCGGGGAGCTGTTTTTT,CASSYGSGLDTGELFF,TRBJ2-2,TRBV6-5,NA,NA
TGTGCCAGCAGTTCGGGACCCTCACGTTACACCTTC,CASSSGPSRYTF,TRBJ1-2,TRBV28,NA,once
TGTGCCAGCAGCTTGCCGGGGCGGCCCCAGCATTTT,CASSLPGRPQHF,TRBJ1-5,TRBV5-4,NA,NA
TGCAGCGGTGGATCAACCCTCTACGAGCAGTACTTC,CSGGSTLYEQYF,TRBJ2-7,TRBV29-1,NA,NA
TGTGCCAGCAGCTTAGACAGGGGGCTATACACCATATATTTT,CASSLDRGLYTIYF,TRBJ1-3,TRBV7-2,TRBD1,NA
TGTGCCAGCAGTGAGGAAAAGGGGAACGTTTATGGCTACACCTTC,CASSEEKGNVYGYTF,TRBJ1-2,TRBV6-1,NA,NA
TGTGCCAGCAGTTACCTTGGACATGAGCAAGAGACCCAGTACTTC,CASSYLGHEQETQYF,TRBJ2-5,TRBV6-5,NA,NA
TGCGCCAGCAGTGAGTCTCATCCGAGGGATGATTCTACAGATACGCAGTATTTT,CASSESHPRDDSTDTQYF,TRBJ2-3,TRBV10-1,NA,NA
TGTGCCAGCAGCCAGAGATCGTCGGGCATGAACACCGGGGAGCTGTTTTTT,CASSQRSSGMNTGELFF,TRBJ2-2,TRBV7-8,NA,NA
TGCAGCGTTGCCCTACAAACCTACAATGAGCAGTTCTTC,CSVALQTYNEQFF,TRBJ2-1,TRBV29-1,NA,NA